One sample yielded the 32 T cell receptor beta chains listed below, sequenced in a study of OX40 agonist ivuxolimab in advanced cancers. This table comes from immunoSEQ multiplex PCR, and its TCRdb copy is limited to in-frame clones, with some not included. The data show nearly 80,000 clones, roughly 94% seen once. Source: CD4+ or CD8+ T cells sorted from blood, taken in a trial of the OX40 agonist ivuxolimab. Receptors were obtained from an adult with an advanced solid tumor such as melanoma, head and neck, liver or kidney cancer.

The gene calls are TRBV7-3 and TRBJ1-4, with D perhaps TRBD1 (6 bases). Deletions cut 2 bases from V and 6 bases from J, with 28 bases between. The CDR3 loop spans 20 amino acids. Germline lookup yields CDR1 SGHTA and CDR2 FQGTGA. The CDR3 is CASSLCGGPGTSFVYEKLFF. The CDR3, as DNA: TGTGCCAGCAGCTTATGTGGGGGCCCGGGGACCTCATTTGTATATGAAAAACTGTTTTTT.

The rearrangement links TRBV19 to TRBJ2-3; 10 nucleotides line up with TRBD2. V shed 1 base, J shed 5 bases, and the junction held 9 bases outside the gene matches. Germline CDR1 reads LNHDA; CDR2 reads SQIVND (reference sequence). This CDR3 is built from 17 residues. As DNA, the CDR3 is TGTGCCAGTAGTATAGTAAGGCTAGCGGGAGAGAGAGATACGCAGTATTTT. It specifies CASSIVRLAGERDTQYF.

The gene calls are TRBV7-8 and TRBJ1-1; D is perhaps TRBD1 (5 bases). This CDR3 contains 17 residues. CDR1 is SGHVS and CDR2 is FQNEAQ in the germline V gene. V dropped 2 bases and J dropped 4 bases, with 20 bases sitting between them. The CDR3 DNA reads TGTGCCAGCAGCTTAATGGGGCAGGGCGCTTTGAGCACTGAAGCTTTCTTT. It translates to CASSLMGQGALSTEAFF.

The genes are TRBV19 and TRBJ2-5, with D maybe TRBD1 (6 bases). The last part of the DNA fits TRBJ2-7 better; the J call may be wrong. This CDR3 contains 14 residues. The germline V gene has CDR1 LNHDA and CDR2 SQIVND (reference sequence). CDR3 nucleotide sequence: TGTGCCAGTATGTCGGCAGGGGAGTCCTACGAGCAGTACTTC. This encodes CASMSAGESYEQYF.

This clone appeared a few times. This chain joins TRBV7-9 and TRBJ1-5; perhaps TRBD1 as D (6 bases). CDR1 is SEHNR, CDR2 FQNEAQ, per germline (reference sequence). The germline V and J ends were trimmed by 3 bases and 0 bases, with 15 bases remaining between them. The CDR3 is made up of 17 amino acids. CDR3 region: CASSFAGGPYSNQPQHF. DNA for the CDR3: TGTGCCAGCAGCTTTGCCGGGGGCCCATATAGCAATCAGCCCCAGCATTTT.

The chain links TRBV5-6 to TRBJ1-2; D is perhaps TRBD1 (6 bases). CDR1 is SGHDT and CDR2 is YYEEEE in the germline V gene. The CDR3 is 16 amino acids. With 1 base removed from V and 2 bases from J, the gap between germline ends came to 15 bases. The CDR3 loop reads CASSLWPTGENYGYTF. DNA for the CDR3: TGTGCCAGCAGCTTGTGGCCGACAGGTGAGAACTATGGCTACACCTTC.

This clone has a single count. The chain couples TRBV6-5 to TRBJ2-2; D remains unclear. V was clipped by 4 bases and J by 5 bases, with 5 bases between them. Germline CDR1 MNHEY, CDR2 SVGAGI. This CDR3 has 12 amino acids. CDR3 DNA: TGTGCCAGCAGTTTTAATACCGGGGAGCTGTTTTTT. Its translation is CASSFNTGELFF.

The chain couples TRBV19 to TRBJ1-6; D is ambiguous. Per germline, CDR1 LNHDA and CDR2 SQIVND (reference sequence). Trimming stripped 5 bases from V and 7 bases from J, with 15 bases between. The CDR3 loop spans 15 amino acids. The CDR3 DNA reads as TGTGCCAGTAGTCCCCGGGAGGCAGCGAATTCACCCCTCCACTTT. This sequence encodes CASSPREAANSPLHF.

The CDR3 nucleotides are TGTGCCAGCAGCTGGGCGCACCGAACCGGATACGAGCAGTACTTC. Protein product: CASSWAHRTGYEQYF. The chain uses TRBV5-6 and TRBJ2-7, with D uncertain. Trimming removed 3 bases from V and 4 bases from J, with 17 bases in between. Germline CDR1 reads SGHDT; CDR2 reads YYEEEE. The CDR3 covers 15 residues. Full variable domain (missing parts from reference TRBV5-6 and TRBJ2-7): DAGVTQSPTHLIKTRGQQVTLRCSPKSGHDTVSWYQQALGQGPQFIFQYYEEEERQRGNFPDRFSGHQFPNYSSELNVNALLLGDSALYLCASSWAHRTGYEQYFGPGTRLTVT.

The rearrangement links TRBV28 to TRBJ1-1; TRBD1 aligns across 8 bases. The junction had 9 bases not matched to a gene; V was cut back by 4 bases and J by 8 bases. The CDR3 contains 14 residues. CDR1 is MDHEN and CDR2 is SYDVKM in the germline V gene. CDR3: CASSSRTGRREAFF. In DNA, the CDR3 is TGTGCCAGCAGTTCGAGGACAGGGAGGCGGGAAGCTTTCTTT.

The CDR3 loop is CASSLREGAVAKNIQYF. The CDR3 bases are TGTGCCAGCAGCTTAAGAGAGGGGGCGGTAGCCAAAAACATTCAGTACTTC. The chain joins TRBV7-8 to TRBJ2-4, with 7 bases fitting TRBD1. CDR3 size: 17 residues. The junction had 7 bases not matched to a gene; V was cut back by 2 bases and J by 0 bases. Germline lookup yields CDR1 SGHVS and CDR2 FQNEAQ.

CDR3 sequence reads: CASSRQGGNQPQHF. The CDR3, as DNA: TGTGCCAGCAGCCGACAGGGTGGCAATCAGCCCCAGCATTTT. The chain employs TRBV6-6 and TRBJ1-5; TRBD1 matches at 7 bases. With V trimmed by 6 bases and J by 2 bases, 4 bases remained unmatched. The CDR3 is made up of 14 amino acids. Germline assignment: CDR1 MNHNY and CDR2 SVGAGI (reference sequence).

V usage is TRBV10-3 and J usage is TRBJ2-3, with 8 bases matching TRBD2. Germline values: CDR1 ENHRY, CDR2 SYGVKD. The length of the CDR3 is 14 residues. Trimming at V came to 10 bases and at J to 4 bases, leaving 10 bases not matched to a gene. CDR3 sequence (DNA): TGTGCCACCAGAGAGACTAGCGACTCAGATACGCAGTATTTT. This codes for CATRETSDSDTQYF.

The V call is TRBV10-1, the J call TRBJ1-1; D possibly corresponds to TRBD1 (5 bases). The CDR3 has 14 amino acids. Trimming removed 2 bases from V and 0 bases from J, with 7 bases in between. The germline CDR1 and CDR2 sequences are WNHNN and SYGVQD (reference sequence). CDR3: CASSEGTMNTEAFF. CDR3 nucleotides: TGCGCCAGCAGTGAGGGGACGATGAACACTGAAGCTTTCTTT.

This chain joins TRBV9 and TRBJ1-5, with a possible D match to TRBD1 (5 bases). V lost 3 bases, J lost 8 bases, and 15 bases lay in between. Germline V gene lookup returns CDR1 SGDLS and CDR2 YYNGEE. The CDR3 has 14 amino acids. This chain's CDR3 is CASSAGPALEPQHF. The CDR3 DNA sequence: TGTGCCAGCAGCGCAGGGCCGGCGCTTGAGCCCCAGCATTTT.

V usage is TRBV5-4 and J usage is TRBJ2-7, with D unresolved. Germline loops: CDR1 SGHNT, CDR2 YYREEE (reference sequence). This CDR3 spans 13 amino acids. Trimming pared 3 bases from V and 0 bases from J, leaving 7 bases between. The CDR3 bases are TGTGCCAGCAGCTCCCACAACTCCTACGAGCAGTACTTC. It is translated as CASSSHNSYEQYF.

This chain links TRBV11-2 with TRBJ2-7; weak D call: TRBD1 (5 bases). Germline V CDR1 and CDR2: SGHAT, FQNNGV. The CDR3 sequence is 18 residues long. Deletions cut 5 bases from V and 3 bases from J, with 26 bases between. The CDR3 DNA reads TGTGCCAGCAGCCTAACTACAGGTTTTCAGAAGGCCCTCTACGAGCAGTACTTC. Translated: CASSLTTGFQKALYEQYF.

This clone came up once. The CDR3 reads CASSDWGGFNQPQHF. In DNA, the CDR3 is TGTGCCAGCAGTGATTGGGGCGGATTTAATCAGCCCCAGCATTTT. This chain uses TRBV6-1 with TRBJ1-5; possible D gene TRBD1, 5 bases. Trimming took off 3 bases at V and 4 bases at J, with 13 bases between the two ends. Per the germline V gene, CDR1 is MNHNS and CDR2 is SASEGT. The CDR3 has 15 amino acids.

This chain links TRBV28 with TRBJ1-6; D may be TRBD1 (6 bases). Germline lookup yields CDR1 MDHEN and CDR2 SYDVKM. The CDR3 is made up of 17 amino acids. Trimming removed 5 bases at V and 9 bases at J, with 23 bases between. The CDR3 region is CASSEVPYTGKGSPLHF. CDR3 DNA sequence: TGTGCCAGCAGTGAGGTCCCATACACAGGGAAAGGTTCACCCCTCCACTTT.

The CDR3 region is CASSTGGAPLHF. The DNA of the CDR3 is TGTGCCAGTAGTACCGGGGGTGCACCCCTCCACTTT. V gene TRBV19 combines with J gene TRBJ1-6; tentatively, D is TRBD1 (5 bases). This CDR3 is 12 amino acids long. V was cut by 4 bases and J by 11 bases, with 9 bases left in between. Germline values: CDR1 LNHDA, CDR2 SQIVND (reference sequence).

V and J are TRBV6-5 and TRBJ1-2; D not resolved. The CDR3 loop spans 15 amino acids. The germline gives CDR1 MNHEY, CDR2 SVGAGI. Trimming stripped 0 bases from V and 4 bases from J, with 12 bases between. CDR3 region: CASSYSREGLYGYTF. Written as DNA, the CDR3 is TGTGCCAGCAGTTACTCAAGGGAGGGCCTCTATGGCTACACCTTC.

V usage is TRBV27 and J usage is TRBJ1-3; D is undetermined. V lost 8 bases and J lost 4, with 12 bases in between. Per the germline V gene, CDR1 is MNHEY and CDR2 is SMNVEV (reference sequence). This CDR3 contains 13 residues. The CDR3 DNA reads as TGTGCCAGCTTCGCTTCTCCGGGAAACACCATATATTTT. Translated: CASFASPGNTIYF.

V is TRBV6-6 and J is TRBJ1-1; tentative D call: TRBD1 (5 bases). Between the trimmed V and J ends, which lost 0 bases and 8 bases, there was a span of 10 bases. Germline V gene data show CDR1 as MNHNY and CDR2 as SVGAGI (reference sequence). The CDR3 covers 13 residues. The CDR3 is CASSYSERGEAFF. CDR3 DNA sequence: TGTGCCAGCAGTTACTCAGAAAGGGGAGAAGCTTTCTTT.

This sequence joins TRBV25-1 and TRBJ2-7; 7 bases fit TRBD1. Looked up from germline, CDR1 is MGHDK and CDR2 is SYGVNS. J lost 2 bases, V lost 2 bases, and 3 bases had no gene match. The CDR3 sequence is 14 residues long. CDR3 amino acids: CASSEDRVTYEQYF. DNA for the CDR3: TGTGCCAGCAGTGAAGACAGGGTAACCTACGAGCAGTACTTC.

This rearrangement joins TRBV4-1 to TRBJ2-3, with D tentatively TRBD2 (5 bases). Trimming pared 0 bases from V and 4 bases from J, leaving 14 bases between. The CDR3 extends over 16 amino acids. CDR1 is MGHRA and CDR2 is YSYEKL in the germline V gene. In DNA form, the CDR3 reads TGCGCCAGCAGCCAAGATGAAGGCCTAGCCGCAGATACGCAGTATTTT. It translates to CASSQDEGLAADTQYF.

The chain links TRBV7-8 to TRBJ2-2; D unresolved. CDR3 length equals 14 residues. Germline assignment: CDR1 SGHVS and CDR2 FQNEAQ. V was trimmed by 5 bases and J by 0 bases, leaving 7 bases between them. Here the CDR3 reads CASSPRPNTGELFF. The CDR3 coding sequence is TGTGCCAGCAGCCCCCGCCCGAACACCGGGGAGCTGTTTTTT. Full variable domain (outside the CDR3, taken from reference TRBV7-8 and TRBJ2-2): GAGVSQSPRYKVAKRGQDVALRCDPISGHVSLFWYQQALGQGPEFLTYFQNEAQLDKSGLPSDRFFAERPEGSVSTLKIQRTQQEDSAVYLCASSPRPNTGELFFGEGSRLTVL.

The chain links TRBV14 to TRBJ1-2, with 8 bases that match TRBD1. CDR1 and CDR2 from the germline V gene are SGHDN and FVKESK. The CDR3 has 14 amino acids. J lost 6 bases, V lost 3 bases, and 6 bases had no gene match. CDR3 nucleotides: TGTGCCAGCAGCCATGGACAGGGAGTGGATGGCTACACCTTC. Its protein product is CASSHGQGVDGYTF.

The chain is built from TRBV9 and TRBJ2-3; 10 bases are shared with TRBD1. The CDR3 sequence is 14 residues long. J lost 6 bases, V lost 7 bases, and 8 bases had no gene match. From germline, CDR1 is SGDLS and CDR2 YYNGEE. CDR3 DNA: TGTGCCAGCCAACGGGACAGGGGCTTCGATACGCAGTATTTT. Translation: CASQRDRGFDTQYF. Based on the CDR3 plus reference TRBV9 and TRBJ2-3, the full variable domain is DSGVTQTPKHLITATGQRVTLRCSPRSGDLSVYWYQQSLDQGLQFLIQYYNGEERAKGNILERFSAQQFPDLHSELNLSSLELGDSALYFCASQRDRGFDTQYFGPGTRLTVL.

The chain links TRBV21-1 to TRBJ2-7. TRBV21-1 is a listed pseudogene. The CDR3 sequence is 13 residues long. The CDR3 bases are TGTGCCAGCAGCAAAAAGAATTGGTACGAGCAGTACTTC. Protein sequence: CASSKKNWYEQYF.

This CDR3 is CASSSGTANTGELFF. Here the CDR3 DNA reads TGTGCCAGCAGTTCCGGGACGGCGAACACCGGGGAGCTGTTTTTT. The genes are TRBV2 and TRBJ2-2; D could derive from TRBD1 or TRBD2 (5 bases each). Germline CDR1 and CDR2: SNHLY and FYNNEI. The V and J ends lost 5 bases and 0 bases respectively, with 10 bases between them. There are 15 residues in the CDR3.

The V gene is TRBV11-2, the J gene TRBJ1-2, with D perhaps TRBD1 (5 bases). CDR3 length equals 16 residues. V was cut by 1 base and J by 6 bases, with 18 bases left in between. Germline V lookup: CDR1 SGHAT, CDR2 FQNNGV. The CDR3 DNA follows: TGTGCCAGCAGCTTAGCCTTGGATGGGGGGGAAGATGGCTACACCTTC. Translating it yields CASSLALDGGEDGYTF. Using reference TRBV11-2 and TRBJ1-2 for the parts outside the CDR3, the full variable domain is EAGVAQSPRYKIIEKRQSVAFWCNPISGHATLYWYQQILGQGPKLLIQFQNNGVVDDSQLPKDRFSAERLKGVDSTLKIQPAKLEDSAVYLCASSLALDGGEDGYTFGSGTRLTVV.

The chain joins TRBV7-9 to TRBJ1-2; the match to TRBD1 covers 9 bases. The CDR3 length is 12 residues. With V trimmed by 7 bases and J by 6 bases, 3 bases remained unmatched. Germline V CDR1 and CDR2: SEHNR, FQNEAQ (reference sequence). The CDR3 sequence is CASTDRGHGYTF. For the CDR3, the DNA is TGTGCCAGCACGGACAGGGGTCATGGCTACACCTTC.